These T cell receptor beta chains were read from a single sample in a study of control samples from healthy donors and cancer patients. Method: immunoSEQ multiplex PCR; TCRdb's copy keeps in-frame clones and lacks some. In the table there are roughly 120,000 clones, under 95% of which are singletons. Sequenced material: PBMCs. The source is a man aged 45 to 65 with head and neck cancer. Each CDR3 is given with its conserved first and last residue. Fields, in order: CDR3 length, V gene, J gene, clone size, D gene, CDR3 DNA, CDR3 protein. The D gene is left open where the match is weak. Clone size is not always given. Where it is, it says once, few, many or a class for expanded clones.

CDR3 length: 13; V gene: TRBV24-1; J gene: TRBJ2-1; clone size: NA; D gene: NA; CDR3 DNA: TGTGCCACCAGTGATTCCGGCCGCGCAGTGCAGTTCTTC; CDR3 protein: CATSDSGRAVQFF
CDR3 length: 15; V gene: TRBV10-3; J gene: TRBJ1-4; clone size: NA; D gene: TRBD1; CDR3 DNA: TGTGCCATCAGTGAGTCCGGGACAGGGGGTGAAAAACTGTTTTTT; CDR3 protein: CAISESGTGGEKLFF
CDR3 length: 15; V gene: TRBV18; J gene: TRBJ2-7; clone size: NA; D gene: NA; CDR3 DNA: TGTGCCAGCTCACCACCGAGAGATCGGGTTTACGAGCAGTACTTC; CDR3 protein: CASSPPRDRVYEQYF
CDR3 length: 16; V gene: TRBV2; J gene: TRBJ2-6; clone size: NA; D gene: NA; CDR3 DNA: TGTGCCAGCAGTGAAGAACAGTCTGCAGGGGCCAACGTCCTGACTTTC; CDR3 protein: CASSEEQSAGANVLTF
CDR3 length: 16; V gene: TRBV1; J gene: TRBJ1-1; clone size: NA; D gene: NA; CDR3 DNA: TGCACCAGCAGCCCGACCCGGGAGACGGAGAACACTGAAGCTTTCTTT; CDR3 protein: CTSSPTRETENTEAFF
CDR3 length: 17; V gene: TRBV19; J gene: TRBJ2-6; clone size: NA; D gene: NA; CDR3 DNA: TGTGCCAGTAGTATACGCATTCGGGTAACCGGGGCCAACGTCCTGACTTTC; CDR3 protein: CASSIRIRVTGANVLTF
CDR3 length: 13; V gene: TRBV5-6; J gene: TRBJ2-5; clone size: few; D gene: NA; CDR3 DNA: TGTGCCAGCAGCCCTAAGGGACAAGAGACCCAGTACTTC; CDR3 protein: CASSPKGQETQYF
CDR3 length: 19; V gene: TRBV18; J gene: TRBJ2-5; clone size: NA; D gene: TRBD2; CDR3 DNA: TGTGCCAGCTCACCAATGGCCGCAACTAGCGGCCAGTACCAAGAGACCCAGTACTTC; CDR3 protein: CASSPMAATSGQYQETQYF
CDR3 length: 14; V gene: TRBV5-4; J gene: TRBJ1-1; clone size: NA; D gene: NA; CDR3 DNA: TGTGCCAGCAGCTACGCCGGAGGGGGCACTGAAGCTTTCTTT; CDR3 protein: CASSYAGGGTEAFF
CDR3 length: 13; V gene: TRBV7-9; J gene: TRBJ1-1; clone size: few; D gene: NA; CDR3 DNA: TGTGCCAGCAGCGCAGGGAAAGGGGTCACGGCTTTCTTT; CDR3 protein: CASSAGKGVTAFF
CDR3 length: 15; V gene: TRBV7-2; J gene: TRBJ1-6; clone size: few; D gene: TRBD1; CDR3 DNA: TGTGCCAGCAGCGCCCAGGGACAGTATAATTCACCCCTCCACTTT; CDR3 protein: CASSAQGQYNSPLHF
CDR3 length: 12; V gene: TRBV14; J gene: TRBJ1-1; clone size: NA; D gene: NA; CDR3 DNA: TGTGCCAGCAGCCGGGGGAGGGCCAAAGCTTTCTTT; CDR3 protein: CASSRGRAKAFF
CDR3 length: 12; V gene: TRBV5-6; J gene: TRBJ2-7; clone size: few; D gene: NA; CDR3 DNA: TGTGCCAGCAGCTTGACAGGGTACGAGCAGTACTTC; CDR3 protein: CASSLTGYEQYF
CDR3 length: 15; V gene: TRBV2; J gene: TRBJ1-5; clone size: NA; D gene: TRBD1; CDR3 DNA: TGTGCCAGCAAAGACAGGGGGTTTAGCAATCAGCCCCAGCATTTT; CDR3 protein: CASKDRGFSNQPQHF
CDR3 length: 14; V gene: TRBV13; J gene: TRBJ2-7; clone size: NA; D gene: NA; CDR3 DNA: TGTGCCAGCAGCCCCCAAGACAAGACCTACGAGCAGTACTTC; CDR3 protein: CASSPQDKTYEQYF
CDR3 length: 13; V gene: TRBV28; J gene: TRBJ1-2; clone size: NA; D gene: NA; CDR3 DNA: TGTGCCAGCAGTCCCCGGGCCCGCTATGGCTACACCTTC; CDR3 protein: CASSPRARYGYTF
CDR3 length: 13; V gene: TRBV7-3; J gene: TRBJ1-1; clone size: NA; D gene: NA; CDR3 DNA: TGTGCCAGCAGTCTAGGGGAGGAAACTGAAGCTTTCTTT; CDR3 protein: CASSLGEETEAFF
CDR3 length: 16; V gene: TRBV19; J gene: TRBJ1-1; clone size: once; D gene: TRBD1; CDR3 DNA: TGTGCCAGTAGTACCCGAACAGGGGTGAGGAACACTGAAGCTTTCTTT; CDR3 protein: CASSTRTGVRNTEAFF
CDR3 length: 10; V gene: TRBV20-1; J gene: TRBJ2-7; clone size: NA; D gene: NA; CDR3 DNA: TGCAGTGCTAAGTTCGGCGAGCAGTACTTC; CDR3 protein: CSAKFGEQYF
CDR3 length: 14; V gene: TRBV5-6; J gene: TRBJ2-2; clone size: NA; D gene: TRBD1; CDR3 DNA: TGTGCCAGCCACAATGGACAGGGAACCGGGGAGCTGTTTTTT; CDR3 protein: CASHNGQGTGELFF
CDR3 length: 16; V gene: TRBV19; J gene: TRBJ1-5; clone size: NA; D gene: NA; CDR3 DNA: TGTGCCAGTAGTCCTCTGGACAGCCCCGCCAATCAGCCCCAGCATTTT; CDR3 protein: CASSPLDSPANQPQHF
CDR3 length: 12; V gene: TRBV4-3; J gene: TRBJ1-2; clone size: NA; D gene: NA; CDR3 DNA: TGCGCCAGCAGCCAAAGGGGTTATGGCTACACCTTC; CDR3 protein: CASSQRGYGYTF
CDR3 length: 12; V gene: TRBV11-2; J gene: TRBJ2-2; clone size: NA; D gene: NA; CDR3 DNA: TGTGCCAGCAGCTTCCGACAGGGGGAGCTGTTTTTT; CDR3 protein: CASSFRQGELFF
CDR3 length: 11; V gene: TRBV5-4; J gene: TRBJ2-5; clone size: NA; D gene: NA; CDR3 DNA: TGTGCCAGTCACAGGGATGGGACCCAGTACTTC; CDR3 protein: CASHRDGTQYF
CDR3 length: 13; V gene: TRBV7-3; J gene: TRBJ1-1; clone size: NA; D gene: NA; CDR3 DNA: TGTGCCAGCAGTTCTAGCCAAAACACTGAAGCTTTCTTT; CDR3 protein: CASSSSQNTEAFF
CDR3 length: 14; V gene: TRBV5-1; J gene: TRBJ2-7; clone size: NA; D gene: TRBD1; CDR3 DNA: TGCGCCAGCAGGGACGACAGGGGCTCCTACGAGCAGTACTTC; CDR3 protein: CASRDDRGSYEQYF
CDR3 length: 14; V gene: TRBV3-1/TRBV3-2; J gene: TRBJ1-1; clone size: NA; D gene: TRBD1; CDR3 DNA: TGTGCCAGCAGTTCGCTGGGACAGGTGCAGGAAGCTTTCTTT; CDR3 protein: CASSSLGQVQEAFF
CDR3 length: 16; V gene: TRBV7-6; J gene: TRBJ2-1; clone size: NA; D gene: NA; CDR3 DNA: TGTGCCAGCAGCTTAGCGGGGGGCATCTCCTACAATGAGCAGTTCTTC; CDR3 protein: CASSLAGGISYNEQFF
CDR3 length: 13; V gene: TRBV27; J gene: TRBJ1-4; clone size: NA; D gene: TRBD1; CDR3 DNA: TGTGCCAGCAGATCACAACAGGGGAAAAAACTGTTTTTT; CDR3 protein: CASRSQQGKKLFF
CDR3 length: 17; V gene: TRBV28; J gene: TRBJ1-3; clone size: NA; D gene: NA; CDR3 DNA: TGTGCCAGCAGTTTATTGATTCCGGGGGTCTCTGGAAACACCATATATTTT; CDR3 protein: CASSLLIPGVSGNTIYF
CDR3 length: 13; V gene: TRBV3-1/TRBV3-2; J gene: TRBJ2-7; clone size: NA; D gene: NA; CDR3 DNA: TGTGCCAGCAGCCAAGGGGCGGGGCGCGAGCAGTACTTC; CDR3 protein: CASSQGAGREQYF
CDR3 length: 15; V gene: TRBV4-2; J gene: TRBJ1-4; clone size: few; D gene: NA; CDR3 DNA: TGTGCCAGCAGCCAAGATGCAGGGGCTGGTGAAAAACTGTTTTTT; CDR3 protein: CASSQDAGAGEKLFF
CDR3 length: 13; V gene: TRBV2; J gene: TRBJ1-6; clone size: NA; D gene: NA; CDR3 DNA: TGTGCCAGCATGTCCCCAGGAGGGTCACCCCTCCACTTT; CDR3 protein: CASMSPGGSPLHF
CDR3 length: 18; V gene: TRBV6-2/TRBV6-3; J gene: TRBJ1-3; clone size: NA; D gene: NA; CDR3 DNA: TGTGCCAGCAGTTACTCGATAGGCGATTCGGGGACTGGAAACACCATATATTTT; CDR3 protein: CASSYSIGDSGTGNTIYF
CDR3 length: 15; V gene: TRBV5-6; J gene: TRBJ2-3; clone size: NA; D gene: TRBD2; CDR3 DNA: TGTGCCAGCAGCTCTGGGGGGGTTTGGGCAGATACGCAGTATTTT; CDR3 protein: CASSSGGVWADTQYF
CDR3 length: 13; V gene: TRBV6-4; J gene: TRBJ1-1; clone size: NA; D gene: TRBD1; CDR3 DNA: TGTGCCAGCCGTCCCCCAGGGGGGACTGAAGCTTTCTTT; CDR3 protein: CASRPPGGTEAFF
CDR3 length: 16; V gene: TRBV9; J gene: TRBJ2-7; clone size: NA; D gene: TRBD1; CDR3 DNA: TGTGCCAGCAGCGAATCTACCGGGACAGGGGCCAACGAGCAGTACTTC; CDR3 protein: CASSESTGTGANEQYF
CDR3 length: 13; V gene: TRBV11-2; J gene: TRBJ2-5; clone size: NA; D gene: NA; CDR3 DNA: TGTGCCAGCAGCTTAGGACAGCGGGAGACCCAGTACTTC; CDR3 protein: CASSLGQRETQYF
CDR3 length: 13; V gene: TRBV30; J gene: TRBJ2-2; clone size: few; D gene: NA; CDR3 DNA: TGTGCCTCTTACGACAGGAACACCGGGGAGCTGTTTTTT; CDR3 protein: CASYDRNTGELFF
CDR3 length: 16; V gene: TRBV24-1; J gene: TRBJ2-5; clone size: once; D gene: NA; CDR3 DNA: TGTGCCACCAGTGATGCCCGGGACACCCTCCAAGAGACCCAGTACTTC; CDR3 protein: CATSDARDTLQETQYF
CDR3 length: 14; V gene: TRBV30; J gene: TRBJ2-7; clone size: NA; D gene: TRBD1; CDR3 DNA: TGTGCCTGGAGTGTTGACAGGGGGCCCTACGAGCAGTACTTC; CDR3 protein: CAWSVDRGPYEQYF
CDR3 length: 17; V gene: TRBV13; J gene: TRBJ2-2; clone size: NA; D gene: TRBD1; CDR3 DNA: TGTGCCAGCAGCAACTCCCGACAGGGGCTTAACACCGGGGAGCTGTTTTTT; CDR3 protein: CASSNSRQGLNTGELFF
CDR3 length: 13; V gene: TRBV18; J gene: TRBJ1-1; clone size: NA; D gene: TRBD1; CDR3 DNA: TGTGCCAGCTCACTGCGAGGGACAGATGAAGCTTTCTTT; CDR3 protein: CASSLRGTDEAFF
CDR3 length: 14; V gene: TRBV19; J gene: TRBJ1-5; clone size: NA; D gene: NA; CDR3 DNA: TGTGCCAGTAGTACCAAACAGGGTCCCCAGCCCCAGCATTTT; CDR3 protein: CASSTKQGPQPQHF
CDR3 length: 14; V gene: TRBV6-1; J gene: TRBJ1-2; clone size: NA; D gene: NA; CDR3 DNA: TGTGCCAGCAGTGAAGCAGGGCCGTCCGGAGGCTACACCTTC; CDR3 protein: CASSEAGPSGGYTF
CDR3 length: 11; V gene: TRBV18; J gene: TRBJ2-7; clone size: NA; D gene: NA; CDR3 DNA: TGTGCCAGCTCACCTTTAAACGAGCAGTACTTC; CDR3 protein: CASSPLNEQYF
CDR3 length: 16; V gene: TRBV27; J gene: TRBJ1-6; clone size: NA; D gene: NA; CDR3 DNA: TGTGCCAGCAAACTAACCGGCCGCGGGGGGAATTCACCCCTCCACTTT; CDR3 protein: CASKLTGRGGNSPLHF
CDR3 length: 16; V gene: TRBV5-1; J gene: TRBJ1-4; clone size: NA; D gene: NA; CDR3 DNA: TGCGCCAGCAGCTTGATCCTAGGGGAGACTAATGAAAAACTGTTTTTT; CDR3 protein: CASSLILGETNEKLFF
CDR3 length: 15; V gene: TRBV18; J gene: TRBJ1-1; clone size: once; D gene: NA; CDR3 DNA: TGTGCCAGCTCACCGCGGACGGGACTGAACACTGAAGCTTTCTTT; CDR3 protein: CASSPRTGLNTEAFF
CDR3 length: 14; V gene: TRBV2; J gene: TRBJ2-1; clone size: NA; D gene: NA; CDR3 DNA: TGTGCCAGCAGGGAAAGGACTATAAACAATGAGCAGTTCTTC; CDR3 protein: CASRERTINNEQFF
CDR3 length: 14; V gene: TRBV5-1; J gene: TRBJ2-5; clone size: NA; D gene: NA; CDR3 DNA: TGCGCCAGCAGCTCTGAGGCAGGTTTGGAGACCCAGTACTTC; CDR3 protein: CASSSEAGLETQYF
CDR3 length: 13; V gene: TRBV27; J gene: TRBJ1-2; clone size: NA; D gene: NA; CDR3 DNA: TGTGCCAGCAGTTTCGAGGGGAACTATGGCTACACCTTC; CDR3 protein: CASSFEGNYGYTF
CDR3 length: 13; V gene: TRBV7-9; J gene: TRBJ2-7; clone size: NA; D gene: NA; CDR3 DNA: TGTGCCAGCAGCTCTCTAGCAACCCACGGGCAGTACTTC; CDR3 protein: CASSSLATHGQYF